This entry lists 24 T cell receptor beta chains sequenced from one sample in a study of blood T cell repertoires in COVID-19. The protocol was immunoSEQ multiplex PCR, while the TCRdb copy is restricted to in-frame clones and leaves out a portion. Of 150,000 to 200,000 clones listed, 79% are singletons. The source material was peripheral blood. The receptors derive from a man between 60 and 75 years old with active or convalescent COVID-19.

The CDR3 loop is CASSLTPSGISTDTQYF. As DNA, the CDR3 is TGTGCCAGCAGCTTAACACCTAGCGGAATAAGCACAGATACGCAGTATTTT. The chain recombines TRBV7-2 with TRBJ2-3; 7 bases agree with TRBD2. J was trimmed by 0 bases and V by 2 bases; bases with no gene match: 8. This CDR3 has 17 residues. The germline V gene encodes CDR1 SGHTA and CDR2 FQGNSA.

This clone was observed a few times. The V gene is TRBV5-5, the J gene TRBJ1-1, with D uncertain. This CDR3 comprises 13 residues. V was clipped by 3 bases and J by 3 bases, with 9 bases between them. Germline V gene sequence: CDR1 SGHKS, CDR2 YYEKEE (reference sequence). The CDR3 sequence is CASSSQSDTEAFF. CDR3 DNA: TGTGCCAGCAGCTCCCAATCGGACACTGAAGCTTTCTTT.

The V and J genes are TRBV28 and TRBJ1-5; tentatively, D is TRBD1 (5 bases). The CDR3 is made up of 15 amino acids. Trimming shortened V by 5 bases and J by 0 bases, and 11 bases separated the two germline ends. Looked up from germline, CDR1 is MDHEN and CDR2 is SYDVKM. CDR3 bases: TGTGCCAGCAGTCCTCACGACAGTAGCAATCAGCCCCAGCATTTT. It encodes CASSPHDSSNQPQHF.

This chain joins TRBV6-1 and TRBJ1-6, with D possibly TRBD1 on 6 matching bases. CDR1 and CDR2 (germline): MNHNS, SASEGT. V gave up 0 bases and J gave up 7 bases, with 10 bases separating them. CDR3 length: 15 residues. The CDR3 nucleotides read TGTGCCAGCAGTGAAGCGCACAGGGTAAATTCACCCCTCCACTTT. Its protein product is CASSEAHRVNSPLHF.

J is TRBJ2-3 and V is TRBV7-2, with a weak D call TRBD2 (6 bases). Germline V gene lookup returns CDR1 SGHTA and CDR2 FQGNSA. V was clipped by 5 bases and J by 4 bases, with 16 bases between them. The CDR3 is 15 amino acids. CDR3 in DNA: TGTGCCAGCAGCCCCGGACTATATTTCGCAGATACGCAGTATTTT. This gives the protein CASSPGLYFADTQYF.

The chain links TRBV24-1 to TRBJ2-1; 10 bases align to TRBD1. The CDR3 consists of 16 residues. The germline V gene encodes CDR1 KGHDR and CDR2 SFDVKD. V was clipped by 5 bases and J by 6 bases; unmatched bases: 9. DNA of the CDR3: TGTGCCACCAGTGGGATCGGGACAGGGGAGGTCAATGAGCAGTTCTTC. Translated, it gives CATSGIGTGEVNEQFF.

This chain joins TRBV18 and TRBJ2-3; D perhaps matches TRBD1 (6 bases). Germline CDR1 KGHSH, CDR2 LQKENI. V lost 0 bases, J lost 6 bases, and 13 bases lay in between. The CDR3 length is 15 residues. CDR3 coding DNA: TGTGCCAGCTCACCACCAGGGACAAGGGGGGATACGCAGTATTTT. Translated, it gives CASSPPGTRGDTQYF.

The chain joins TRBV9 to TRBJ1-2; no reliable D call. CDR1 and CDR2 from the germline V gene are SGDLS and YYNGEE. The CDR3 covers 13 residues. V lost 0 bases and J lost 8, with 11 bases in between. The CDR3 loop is CASSVGRPEGYTF. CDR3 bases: TGTGCCAGCAGCGTAGGCAGGCCAGAAGGCTACACCTTC.

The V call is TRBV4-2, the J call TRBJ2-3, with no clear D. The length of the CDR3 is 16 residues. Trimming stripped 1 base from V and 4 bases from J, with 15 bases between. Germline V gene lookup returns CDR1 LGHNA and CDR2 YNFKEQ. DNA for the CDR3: TGTGCCAGCAGCCAAGCGGCCAGGTGGTCATCAGATACGCAGTATTTT. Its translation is CASSQAARWSSDTQYF.

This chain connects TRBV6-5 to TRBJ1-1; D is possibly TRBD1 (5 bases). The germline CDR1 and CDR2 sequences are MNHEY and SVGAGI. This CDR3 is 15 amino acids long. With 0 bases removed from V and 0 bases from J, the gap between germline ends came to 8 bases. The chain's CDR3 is CASSYSAGMNTEAFF. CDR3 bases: TGTGCCAGCAGTTACTCGGCAGGGATGAACACTGAAGCTTTCTTT.

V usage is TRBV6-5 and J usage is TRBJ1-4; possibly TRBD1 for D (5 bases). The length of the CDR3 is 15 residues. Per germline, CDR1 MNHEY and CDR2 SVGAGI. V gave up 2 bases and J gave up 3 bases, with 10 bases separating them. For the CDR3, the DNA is TGTGCCAGCAGTTACCGGGGACTCCCTAATGAAAAACTGTTTTTT. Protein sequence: CASSYRGLPNEKLFF.

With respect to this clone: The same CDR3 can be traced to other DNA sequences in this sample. The DNA of the CDR3 is TGCGCCAGCAGACCGGGACAGAGTAATGAAAAACTGTTTTTT. This encodes CASRPGQSNEKLFF. V gene TRBV5-1 combines with J gene TRBJ1-4; 7 bases are a match to TRBD1. In germline, CDR1 is SGHRS, CDR2 YFSETQ. The CDR3 is 14 amino acids. Germline trimming cut 5 bases from V and 4 bases from J; bases unmatched to any gene: 5.

CDR3 nucleotides: TGTGCCAGCAGCCAACAGGGAAACAATGAGCAGTTCTTC. It encodes CASSQQGNNEQFF. The chain uses TRBV3-1 (or the pseudogene TRBV3-2) and TRBJ2-1; D perhaps matches TRBD1 (5 bases). V was pared by 2 bases and J by 5 bases, with 7 bases between. There are 13 residues in the CDR3. The germline gives CDR1 LGHDT, CDR2 YNNKEL (reference sequence).

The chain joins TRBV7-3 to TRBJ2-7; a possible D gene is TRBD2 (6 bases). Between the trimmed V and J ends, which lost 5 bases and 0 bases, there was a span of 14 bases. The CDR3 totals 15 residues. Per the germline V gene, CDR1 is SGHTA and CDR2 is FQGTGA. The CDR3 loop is CASSRRPGSSYEQYF. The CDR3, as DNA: TGTGCCAGCAGCCGTCGGCCCGGGAGCTCCTACGAGCAGTACTTC.

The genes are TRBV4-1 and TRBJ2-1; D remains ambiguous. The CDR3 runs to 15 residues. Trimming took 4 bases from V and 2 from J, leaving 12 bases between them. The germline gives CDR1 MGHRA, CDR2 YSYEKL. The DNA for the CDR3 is TGCGCCAGCAGCCCCCACACCGAAGCCTACAATGAGCAGTTCTTC. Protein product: CASSPHTEAYNEQFF.

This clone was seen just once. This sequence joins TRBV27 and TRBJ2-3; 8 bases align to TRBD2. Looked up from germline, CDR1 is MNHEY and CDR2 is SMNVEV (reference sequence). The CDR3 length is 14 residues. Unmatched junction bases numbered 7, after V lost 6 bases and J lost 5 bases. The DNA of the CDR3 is TGTGCCAGCAGCTCCATAGCGGGAAAAGATACGCAGTATTTT. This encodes CASSSIAGKDTQYF.

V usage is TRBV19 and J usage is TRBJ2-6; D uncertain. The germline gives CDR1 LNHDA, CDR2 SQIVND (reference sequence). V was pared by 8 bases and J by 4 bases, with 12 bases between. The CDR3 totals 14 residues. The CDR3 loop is CASVALGGANVLTF. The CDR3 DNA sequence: TGTGCCAGTGTCGCGTTGGGCGGGGCCAACGTCCTGACTTTC.

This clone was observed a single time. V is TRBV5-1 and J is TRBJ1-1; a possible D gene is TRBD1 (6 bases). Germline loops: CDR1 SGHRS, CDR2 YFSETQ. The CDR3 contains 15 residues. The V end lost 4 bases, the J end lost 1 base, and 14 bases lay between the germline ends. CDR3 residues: CASSPNTGPNTEAFF. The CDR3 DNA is TGCGCCAGCAGCCCCAACACAGGGCCGAACACTGAAGCTTTCTTT.

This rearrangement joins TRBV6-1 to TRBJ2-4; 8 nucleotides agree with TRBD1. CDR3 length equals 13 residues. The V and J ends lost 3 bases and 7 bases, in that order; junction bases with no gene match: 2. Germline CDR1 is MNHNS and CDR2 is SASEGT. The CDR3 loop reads CASSEDRVNIQYF. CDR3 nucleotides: TGTGCCAGCAGTGAGGACAGGGTGAACATTCAGTACTTC.

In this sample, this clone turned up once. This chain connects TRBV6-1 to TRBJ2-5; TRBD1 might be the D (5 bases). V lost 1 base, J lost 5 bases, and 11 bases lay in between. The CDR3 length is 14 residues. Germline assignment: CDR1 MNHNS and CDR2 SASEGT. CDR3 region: CASSEDQGWETQYF. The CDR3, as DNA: TGTGCCAGCAGTGAAGACCAGGGATGGGAGACCCAGTACTTC.

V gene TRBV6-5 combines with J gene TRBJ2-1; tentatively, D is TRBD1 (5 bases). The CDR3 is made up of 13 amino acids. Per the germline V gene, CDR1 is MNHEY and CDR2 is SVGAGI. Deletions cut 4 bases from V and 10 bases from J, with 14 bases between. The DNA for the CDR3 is TGTGCCAGCAGTTCTAGGTGGCAGGGAGAGCAGTTCTTC. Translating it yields CASSSRWQGEQFF.

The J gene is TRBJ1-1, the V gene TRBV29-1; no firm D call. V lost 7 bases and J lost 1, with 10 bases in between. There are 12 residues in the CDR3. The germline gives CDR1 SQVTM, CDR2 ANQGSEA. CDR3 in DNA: TGCAGCGGCAAACAGAAGAACACTGAAGCTTTCTTT. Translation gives CSGKQKNTEAFF.

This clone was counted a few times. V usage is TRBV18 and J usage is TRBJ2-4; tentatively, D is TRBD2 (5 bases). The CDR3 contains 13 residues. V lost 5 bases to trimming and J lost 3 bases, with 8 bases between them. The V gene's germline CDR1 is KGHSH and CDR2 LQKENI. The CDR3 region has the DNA TGTGCCAGCTCAAGCGGAGGCAAAAACATTCAGTACTTC. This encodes CASSSGGKNIQYF.

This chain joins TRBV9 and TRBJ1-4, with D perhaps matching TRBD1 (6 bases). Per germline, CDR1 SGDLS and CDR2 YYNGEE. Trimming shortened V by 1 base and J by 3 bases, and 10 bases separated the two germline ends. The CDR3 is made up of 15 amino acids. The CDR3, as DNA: TGTGCCAGCAGCGTATGGGGGCAGGCTAATGAAAAACTGTTTTTT. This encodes CASSVWGQANEKLFF.